This T cell receptor beta chain was documented in a study of vaccination and CD4 T cells after COVID-19. As for the study in general: Overlapping SARS-CoV-2, HCoV-NL63, HCoV-OC43 and HCoV-229E spike peptides stimulated the cells.

Cultured CD4+ T cell DNA underwent sequencing with the Oncomine TCR Beta short-read assay. Each CDR3 protein gets one entry after TCRdb re-called the PCR reads with MiXCR. The sample shows roughly 15,000 distinct CDR3 sequences, 51% of them seen only once. This sample's treatment: roughly 11-day PBMC culture with coronavirus spike peptide pools or control peptides (ViraFEST assay). As for this clonotype: What it binds is not known.

The CDR3 sequence is 14 residues long. Trimming left V 1 base short and J 8 bases short, with 12 bases between. Germline loops: CDR1 DFQATT, CDR2 SNEGSKA (reference sequence). The chain has TRBV20-1 and TRBJ1-6; D is unresolved. This receptor was identified in a human donor who had recovered from COVID-19. This specimen consisted of CD4+ T cells from blood, cultured in vitro, obtained before SARS-CoV-2 vaccination. The CDR3 bases are TGCAGTGCTAGAGTTTTAGGTGGAGATTCACCCCTCCACTTT. Translation: CSARVLGGDSPLHF.